The following is a T cell receptor beta chain sequence with its context. The sample originates from a study of blood T cell repertoires in COVID-19. Study information: COVID-19 samples collected from the United States, Italy and Spain covered acute and convalescent phases.

V shed 2 bases, J shed 4 bases, and the junction held 7 bases outside the gene matches. The CDR3 runs to 16 residues. CDR1 and CDR2 from the germline V gene are SGHRS and YFSETQ. In the authors' workflow: Counts of nucleated cells, estimated from reference gene primer amplification, were obtained. TCRdb's copy holds only in-frame clones and misses some; the assay was immunoSEQ multiplex PCR. That table is the source of V, J and clone size, and D and trimming were worked out from the DNA. There are about 160,000 clones in the sample; roughly 79% occur only once, and about 24% lies in the top ten. The sample taken for sequencing was peripheral blood. The rearrangement links TRBV5-1 to TRBJ2-3; 10 nucleotides align to TRBD2. This TCR came from a woman over 75 with acute or convalescent COVID-19. The CDR3 nucleotides read TGCGCCAGCAGCTTCCAACGGCTAGCGGGAGCAGATACGCAGTATTTT. As protein: CASSFQRLAGADTQYF.